The next 30 T cell receptor beta chains were all read from a single sample in a study of cytomegalovirus exposure and HLA in healthy donors. The PCR used 60 Vbeta and 13 Jbeta primers. Generated by immunoSEQ multiplex PCR, the TCRdb table keeps only in-frame clones and is missing some. This listing includes over 110,000 clones. Sequenced material: PBMCs. These receptors all come from a male donor in good health and CMV-seronegative.

The chain uses TRBV6-5 and TRBJ1-5; D may be TRBD1 (5 bases). The CDR3 is 13 amino acids. V was clipped by 10 bases and J by 1 base, with 11 bases between them. CDR1 and CDR2 from the germline V gene are MNHEY and SVGAGI. The CDR3 sequence is CATSRGSNQPQHF. As DNA, the CDR3 is TGTGCCACCTCTCGGGGGAGCAATCAGCCCCAGCATTTT.

The V gene is TRBV30, the J gene TRBJ1-4, with 8 bases that match TRBD1. The V segment lost 1 base and the J segment 5 bases; nucleotides outside the gene matches: 6. Germline CDR1 GTSNPN, CDR2 SVGIG (reference sequence). The CDR3 runs to 15 residues. CDR3 region: CAWSGGTGLNEKLFF. DNA for the CDR3: TGTGCCTGGAGTGGAGGGACAGGCTTAAATGAAAAACTGTTTTTT.

This chain joins TRBV6-6 and TRBJ1-4; 11 nucleotides align to TRBD1. The germline V gene encodes CDR1 MNHNY and CDR2 SVGAGI (reference sequence). V was clipped by 2 bases and J by 8 bases; unmatched bases: 4. The CDR3 is 15 amino acids. The CDR3 region is CASSYLDRGHEKLFF. CDR3 in DNA: TGTGCCAGCAGTTACCTGGACAGGGGGCACGAAAAACTGTTTTTT.

The chain uses TRBV18 and TRBJ2-7, with a tentative D call TRBD1 (6 bases). The V gene lost 8 bases and the J gene lost 5 bases, with 13 bases spanning the gap. Germline V CDR1 and CDR2: KGHSH, LQKENI. This CDR3 is 12 amino acids long. In DNA, the CDR3 is TGTGCCAGCGGGCCAGGGGAACACGAGCAGTACTTC. Translated, it gives CASGPGEHEQYF.

This chain uses TRBV2 with TRBJ2-7; 12 bases align to TRBD2. The CDR3 runs to 15 residues. V gave up 3 bases and J gave up 3 bases; unmatched junction bases: 3. Germline V CDR1 and CDR2: SNHLY, FYNNEI. The CDR3 DNA sequence: TGTGCCAGCAGTGACGGACTAGCGGGGATCTACGAGCAGTACTTC. This translates into CASSDGLAGIYEQYF.

The rearrangement links TRBV28 to TRBJ2-7, with D perhaps matching TRBD2 (6 bases). This CDR3 comprises 14 residues. Trimming took 6 bases from V and 0 from J, leaving 12 bases between them. CDR1 and CDR2 (germline): MDHEN, SYDVKM. The CDR3 spells CASSPRDSSYEQYF. The CDR3 bases are TGTGCCAGCAGCCCCCGGGACTCCTCCTACGAGCAGTACTTC.

The gene calls are TRBV18 and TRBJ1-5, with D maybe TRBD1 (5 bases). Germline V CDR1 and CDR2: KGHSH, LQKENI. The CDR3 covers 17 residues. V lost 2 bases and J 4 bases, leaving 18 bases between the germline ends. The DNA for the CDR3 is TGTGCCAGCTCACCAAGAGGAGGGGCGAGCGGGAATCAGCCCCAGCATTTT. This codes for CASSPRGGASGNQPQHF. Based on the CDR3 plus reference TRBV18 and TRBJ1-5, the full variable domain is NAGVMQNPRHLVRRRGQEARLRCSPMKGHSHVYWYRQLPEEGLKFMVYLQKENIIDESGMPKERFSAEFPKEGPSILRIQQVVRGDSAAYFCASSPRGGASGNQPQHFGDGTRLSIL.

The chain links TRBV5-1 to TRBJ2-1; 10 bases are a match to TRBD2. The V segment lost 4 bases and the J segment 12 bases; nucleotides outside the gene matches: 10. The CDR3 length is 14 residues. CDR1 is SGHRS, CDR2 YFSETQ, per germline. The CDR3 coding sequence is TGCGCCAGCAGCGCTACTAGCGGGGATTTCTGGCAGTTCTTC. It codes for CASSATSGDFWQFF.

V is TRBV29-1 and J is TRBJ2-5; 7 nucleotides line up with TRBD1. This CDR3 has 12 residues. Per the germline V gene, CDR1 is SQVTM and CDR2 is ANQGSEA. J was trimmed by 2 bases and V by 7 bases; bases with no gene match: 4. The CDR3 DNA reads TGCAGCGGCCAGACAGGGCAAGAGACCCAGTACTTC. This gives the protein CSGQTGQETQYF.

The rearrangement joins TRBV5-1 to TRBJ2-3, with unresolved D. The length of the CDR3 is 15 residues. Germline-derived CDR1 and CDR2 are SGHRS and YFSETQ. The V end lost 4 bases, the J end lost 1 base, and 13 bases lay between the germline ends. This chain's CDR3 is CASSADSWGTDTQYF. In nucleotides, the CDR3 is TGCGCCAGCAGCGCTGACTCGTGGGGCACAGATACGCAGTATTTT.

The genes are TRBV19 and TRBJ2-5; D perhaps matches TRBD1 (6 bases). The CDR3 is 12 amino acids. The V and J ends lost 6 bases and 4 bases respectively, with 9 bases between them. Germline CDR1 reads LNHDA; CDR2 reads SQIVND (reference sequence). CDR3: CASRGAGETQYF. The CDR3 region has the DNA TGTGCCAGTAGGGGGGCGGGAGAGACCCAGTACTTC.

The chain combines TRBV27 with TRBJ1-4, with TRBD1 identical over 8 bases. The trim removed 3 bases at V and 7 bases at J, leaving 4 bases unmatched. Per germline, CDR1 MNHEY and CDR2 SMNVEV (reference sequence). The CDR3 contains 14 residues. CDR3: CASSLNRGIEKLFF. DNA of the CDR3: TGTGCCAGCAGTTTGAACAGGGGGATTGAAAAACTGTTTTTT.

The chain carries TRBV5-1 and TRBJ2-1, with 10 bases that match TRBD2. Germline CDR1 is SGHRS and CDR2 is YFSETQ. V dropped 4 bases and J dropped 10; count of bases not matched to a gene: 11. The CDR3 runs 15 residues. The CDR3 nucleotides are TGCGCCAGCAGCCCAGGGGGGCTAGCGGGAGAGGAGCAGTTCTTC. Its protein is CASSPGGLAGEEQFF.

This chain joins TRBV19 and TRBJ2-7; 8 nucleotides agree with TRBD2. The J segment lost 1 base and the V segment lost 3 bases, leaving 14 bases of the junction unmatched. This CDR3 spans 18 amino acids. Germline V gene data show CDR1 as LNHDA and CDR2 as SQIVND (reference sequence). The CDR3 DNA follows: TGTGCCAGTAGTATTATAGCGGGACCCGGTTTTCGGTCCTACGAGCAGTACTTC. Translating gives CASSIIAGPGFRSYEQYF.

J is TRBJ1-2 and V is TRBV6-5, with D possibly TRBD1 on 6 matching bases. The CDR3 is made up of 16 amino acids. Looked up from germline, CDR1 is MNHEY and CDR2 is SVGAGI. V dropped 2 bases and J dropped 1 base, with 14 bases sitting between them. This CDR3 reads CASSYAQGLLNYGYTF. CDR3 coding DNA: TGTGCCAGCAGTTACGCGCAGGGGCTTCTTAACTATGGCTACACCTTC.

The rearrangement links TRBV7-2 to TRBJ2-2; D remains unclear. Trimming removed 9 bases at V and 7 bases at J, with 18 bases between. Germline-derived CDR1 and CDR2 are SGHTA and FQGNSA. This CDR3 contains 14 residues. Here the CDR3 DNA reads TGTGCCAGACTTAGCAATCCTGCGAACGGGGAGCTGTTTTTT. Protein product: CARLSNPANGELFF.

The rearrangement uses TRBV9 and TRBJ1-2; a possible D gene is TRBD1 (6 bases). The ends were cut back, 0 bases at V and 4 bases at J, with 13 bases in the middle. The CDR3 is made up of 15 amino acids. Germline V gives CDR1 SGDLS, CDR2 YYNGEE. This chain's CDR3 is CASSVGRDKFYGYTF. The CDR3 DNA reads TGTGCCAGCAGCGTAGGACGGGACAAGTTCTATGGCTACACCTTC.

The chain recombines TRBV7-9 with TRBJ1-2, with 8 bases lining up with TRBD1. Germline lookup yields CDR1 SEHNR and CDR2 FQNEAQ (reference sequence). V dropped 5 bases and J dropped 8; count of bases not matched to a gene: 10. The CDR3 runs 14 residues. The CDR3 coding sequence is TGTGCCAGCAGCGCCCGGACAGGGCCTGGCGGCTACACCTTC. Protein product: CASSARTGPGGYTF.

This chain uses TRBV5-1 with TRBJ1-1, with unresolved D. This CDR3 region has 12 residues. Trimming pared 3 bases from V and 4 bases from J, leaving 7 bases between. CDR1 SGHRS and CDR2 YFSETQ come from the germline V gene. CDR3 DNA: TGCGCCAGCAGCTCACACAGCACTGAAGCTTTCTTT. Translated: CASSSHSTEAFF.

The rearrangement uses TRBV29-1 and TRBJ2-3; TRBD2 aligns across 9 bases. This CDR3 region has 16 residues. V shed 2 bases and J 2 bases; nucleotides not matched to a gene: 8. Germline CDR1 SQVTM, CDR2 ANQGSEA. CDR3 region: CSVELTSGLYTDTQYF. The CDR3 nucleotides are TGCAGCGTTGAATTGACTAGCGGTCTTTACACAGATACGCAGTATTTT.

The V gene is TRBV19, the J gene TRBJ2-7, with TRBD1 matching over 7 bases. J lost 3 bases, V lost 6 bases, and 11 bases had no gene match. The CDR3 totals 15 residues. Germline CDR1 reads LNHDA; CDR2 reads SQIVND (reference sequence). The CDR3 here is CASRPTGTDLYEQYF. Written as DNA, the CDR3 is TGTGCCAGTAGACCAACCGGGACAGACCTCTACGAGCAGTACTTC.

CDR3 residues: CASIVGTSGGASYNEQFF. In DNA, the CDR3 is TGTGCCAGCATCGTTGGGACTAGCGGGGGGGCGTCCTACAATGAGCAGTTCTTC. This chain joins TRBV13 and TRBJ2-1; TRBD2 aligns across 16 bases. In germline, CDR1 is PRHDT, CDR2 FYEKMQ (reference sequence). The CDR3 sequence is 18 residues long. J lost 1 base, V lost 7 bases, and 7 bases had no gene match.

The chain combines TRBV7-8 with TRBJ2-5, with D possibly matching TRBD1 (6 bases). The CDR3 runs 14 residues. Germline V CDR1 and CDR2: SGHVS, FQNEAQ. The V end lost 2 bases, the J end lost 5 bases, and 12 bases lay between the germline ends. CDR3 sequence: CASSLQDSRETQYF. CDR3 DNA: TGTGCCAGCAGCTTACAGGACAGCCGTGAGACCCAGTACTTC.

This sequence joins TRBV5-6 and TRBJ2-6; weak D call: TRBD2 (6 bases). Germline-derived CDR1 and CDR2 are SGHDT and YYEEEE. Between the trimmed V and J ends, which lost 3 bases and 0 bases, there was a span of 16 bases. The CDR3 contains 18 residues. CDR3 sequence: CASSYARDSLSGANVLTF. CDR3 in DNA: TGTGCCAGCAGCTATGCGAGGGACTCCCTCTCTGGGGCCAACGTCCTGACTTTC. Based on the CDR3 plus reference TRBV5-6 and TRBJ2-6, the full variable domain is DAGVTQSPTHLIKTRGQQVTLRCSPKSGHDTVSWYQQALGQGPQFIFQYYEEEERQRGNFPDRFSGHQFPNYSSELNVNALLLGDSALYLCASSYARDSLSGANVLTFGAGSRLTVL.

This chain connects TRBV19 to TRBJ1-1; 8 positions match TRBD1. Germline CDR1 and CDR2: LNHDA and SQIVND (reference sequence). The CDR3 has 18 amino acids. With V trimmed by 3 bases and J by 0 bases, 12 bases remained unmatched. The CDR3 nucleotides are TGTGCCAGTAGTATGCAGGGGGCGCGGCCTCGGATGAACACTGAAGCTTTCTTT. Translated, it gives CASSMQGARPRMNTEAFF.

The rearrangement links TRBV27 to TRBJ2-7, with D perhaps matching TRBD1 (6 bases). Trimming left V 6 bases short and J 3 bases short, with 9 bases between. CDR3 length equals 12 residues. The germline CDR1 and CDR2 sequences are MNHEY and SMNVEV (reference sequence). This CDR3 is CASRTGGYEQYF. The CDR3, as DNA: TGTGCCAGCAGGACAGGCGGCTACGAGCAGTACTTC.

This chain joins TRBV6-5 and TRBJ2-3; possibly TRBD1 for D (6 bases). The V end was cut by 10 bases, the J end by 2 bases, with 13 bases between. This CDR3 has 13 residues. Germline lookup yields CDR1 MNHEY and CDR2 SVGAGI. The CDR3 DNA reads TGTGCCACCCGAGGACAGAACACAGATACGCAGTATTTT. It translates to CATRGQNTDTQYF.

The rearrangement links TRBV7-9 to TRBJ1-5, with D uncertain. This CDR3 contains 17 residues. CDR1 is SEHNR, CDR2 FQNEAQ, per germline (reference sequence). Trimming cost V 1 base and J 2 bases, with 15 bases left between them. CDR3 DNA sequence: TGTGCCAGCAGCTTAGACCTAATCGGAGATGGCAATCAGCCCCAGCATTTT. It is translated as CASSLDLIGDGNQPQHF.

This chain joins TRBV30 and TRBJ1-1; D is perhaps TRBD1 (6 bases). This CDR3 is 15 amino acids long. Trimming took 0 bases from V and 2 from J, leaving 13 bases between them. CDR1 and CDR2 (germline): GTSNPN, SVGIG (reference sequence). The DNA of the CDR3 is TGTGCCTGGAGTGTATGGCCAGGGGCCAACACTGAAGCTTTCTTT. Amino acid sequence: CAWSVWPGANTEAFF. Full variable domain (rest looked up from reference TRBV30 and TRBJ1-1): SQTIHQWPATLVQPVGSPLSLECTVEGTSNPNLYWYRQAAGRGLQLLFYSVGIGQISSEVPQNLSASRPQDRQFILSSKKLLLSDSGFYLCAWSVWPGANTEAFFGQGTRLTVV.

This rearrangement joins TRBV29-1 to TRBJ2-7, with a tentative D call TRBD1 (5 bases). The ends were cut back, 3 bases at V and 4 bases at J, with 19 bases in the middle. Germline V gene lookup returns CDR1 SQVTM and CDR2 ANQGSEA. This CDR3 is 15 amino acids long. For the CDR3, the DNA is TGCAGCGTTGAGGAAGGATCTAGGGGTCGGTACGAGCAGTACTTC. Translation: CSVEEGSRGRYEQYF.